The present T cell receptor (beta chain) was sequenced within a study of T-cell memory formation after mild COVID-19. Turning to the study itself: Across donors, TCR clusters were largely donor specific. Study-wide points: Researchers could not confirm that second-wave clones peaking on day 37 targeted SARS-CoV-2. Clones shrinking between day 15 and 85 showed a balanced CD4/CD8 split, and those that grew later tilted toward CD4+. Some clones that responded turned up in pre-infection memory, which suggests that cross-reactive memory joined in.

This clonotype has a count of ten or more. The antigen is undetermined. TCRdb re-called the 5' RACE reads with MiXCR, one entry per CDR3 protein. The sample gives around 27,000 distinct CDR3 sequences, around 7.2% of which show up once; roughly an eighth is in the top ten. Germline assignment: CDR1 LGHNA and CDR2 YSLEER. V was pared by 4 bases and J by 6 bases, with 15 bases between. This CDR3 is 15 amino acids long. The J gene is TRBJ2-2, the V gene TRBV4-3, with D tentatively TRBD2 (5 bases). Sequencing was done on a sample of PBMCs or a T cell subset sorted from them (not recorded which). This clonotype originated in an adult woman who had mild COVID-19 (a few samples of this study predate the infection). Cell type and time point are not known. CDR3 region: CASSPHEGSPGELFF. As DNA, the CDR3 is TGCGCCAGCAGCCCTCATGAGGGATCCCCCGGGGAGCTGTTTTTT.